A selection of T cell receptor beta chains follows, all from one sample in a study of blood T cell repertoires in COVID-19. TCRdb's copy holds only in-frame clones and misses some; the assay was immunoSEQ multiplex PCR. The sample lists 200,000 to 250,000 clones, over 65% seen once, with about 3.2% in the top ten. The sample consisted of PBMCs or T cells enriched from blood (not recorded which). The origin of the receptors is an older woman who had recovered from COVID-19. Both conserved end residues are part of each CDR3. Each record gives: J gene, clone size, V gene, D gene, CDR3 DNA, CDR3 protein. A D gene is named only where the DNA matches it firmly. Clone size is stated in some rows and not others, as once, few, many or a class when expanded.

j_call: TRBJ1-5
clone_size: few
v_call: TRBV7-8
d_call: .
cdr3_nt: TGTGCCAGCAGCTTCAGGGGAAATCAGCCCCAGCATTTT
cdr3_aa: CASSFRGNQPQHF

j_call: TRBJ2-2
clone_size: .
v_call: TRBV2
d_call: .
cdr3_nt: TGTGCCAGCAGTGGCAGGAACACCGGGGAGCTGTTTTTT
cdr3_aa: CASSGRNTGELFF

j_call: TRBJ1-1
clone_size: .
v_call: TRBV2
d_call: .
cdr3_nt: TGTGCCAGCAGTCAGGCAGGGGTTGGGAACACTGAAGCTTTCTTT
cdr3_aa: CASSQAGVGNTEAFF

j_call: TRBJ1-5
clone_size: once
v_call: TRBV19
d_call: .
cdr3_nt: TGTGCCAGTAGTATGGCGCAGGACAATCAGCCCCAGCATTTT
cdr3_aa: CASSMAQDNQPQHF

j_call: TRBJ1-3
clone_size: .
v_call: TRBV7-2
d_call: .
cdr3_nt: TGTGCCAGCAGCTTAAATGGCGGCTCTGGAAACACCATATATTTT
cdr3_aa: CASSLNGGSGNTIYF

j_call: TRBJ1-2
clone_size: few
v_call: TRBV19
d_call: .
cdr3_nt: TGTGCCAGTAGTTGGGCAGACTATGGCTACACCTTC
cdr3_aa: CASSWADYGYTF

j_call: TRBJ1-4
clone_size: .
v_call: TRBV7-6
d_call: TRBD1
cdr3_nt: TGTGCCAGCAGCTCCCCGGGACAGGGAGAAAAACTGTTTTTT
cdr3_aa: CASSSPGQGEKLFF

j_call: TRBJ1-1
clone_size: once
v_call: TRBV5-1
d_call: TRBD1
cdr3_nt: TGCGCCAGCAGCTTCCAAACAGGGGCTGGAAGCACTGAAGCTTTCTTT
cdr3_aa: CASSFQTGAGSTEAFF

j_call: TRBJ2-7
clone_size: .
v_call: TRBV6-5
d_call: TRBD1
cdr3_nt: TGTGCCAGCAGTTACACCAGACAGGGTGCGGTCTACGAGCAGTACTTC
cdr3_aa: CASSYTRQGAVYEQYF

j_call: TRBJ2-3
clone_size: .
v_call: TRBV4-3
d_call: .
cdr3_nt: TGCGCCAGCAGCAAGAGACGCACGGGAGATACGCAGTATTTT
cdr3_aa: CASSKRRTGDTQYF

j_call: TRBJ2-7
clone_size: .
v_call: TRBV5-1
d_call: TRBD1
cdr3_nt: TGCGCCAGCACGTCCGGGACAGGTTTTTACGAGCAGTACTTC
cdr3_aa: CASTSGTGFYEQYF

j_call: TRBJ1-2
clone_size: .
v_call: TRBV4-2
d_call: .
cdr3_nt: TGTGCCAGCAGCCAAGCGGGGGGACTTCGGCTACAGGGCGCTAACTATGGCTACACCTTC
cdr3_aa: CASSQAGGLRLQGANYGYTF

j_call: TRBJ2-3
clone_size: .
v_call: TRBV29-1
d_call: TRBD2
cdr3_nt: TGCAGCGTTGAGACGGGGGGGGTGGCAGATACGCAGTATTTT
cdr3_aa: CSVETGGVADTQYF

j_call: TRBJ1-1
clone_size: once
v_call: TRBV3-1/TRBV3-2
d_call: .
cdr3_nt: TGTGCCAGCAGCCAAATTGGGGGGGGTGGCACTGAAGCTTTCTTT
cdr3_aa: CASSQIGGGGTEAFF

j_call: TRBJ2-1
clone_size: once
v_call: TRBV6-6
d_call: TRBD2
cdr3_nt: TGTGCCAGCAGTCCAAGACTAGCGGGAGGTAGGGACAATGAGCAGTTCTTC
cdr3_aa: CASSPRLAGGRDNEQFF

j_call: TRBJ2-7
clone_size: .
v_call: TRBV18
d_call: TRBD1
cdr3_nt: TGTGCCAGCTCACGCGGACAGGGGAGGGGCGAGCAGTACTTC
cdr3_aa: CASSRGQGRGEQYF

j_call: TRBJ2-5
clone_size: few
v_call: TRBV27
d_call: .
cdr3_nt: TGTGCCACCCAGGACAGCCAAGAGACCCAGTACTTC
cdr3_aa: CATQDSQETQYF

j_call: TRBJ1-2
clone_size: .
v_call: TRBV29-1
d_call: TRBD1
cdr3_nt: TGCAGCGTTCCCGACAGGGAGAACTATGGCTACACCTTC
cdr3_aa: CSVPDRENYGYTF